The T cell receptor (beta chain) under discussion was sequenced for a study of spatial heterogeneity in lung cancer. Study background: Alpha-chain sequences were consistently detected less often than beta-chain sequences.

Whole-study results and caveats: Blood contained ubiquitous expanded tumor TCRs more at resection than at follow-up.

This CDR3 region has 14 residues. Germline CDR1 and CDR2: SGHNT and YENEEA. Trimming left V 5 bases short and J 5 bases short, with 12 bases between. Specified time point: blood at routine non-recurrence follow-up after resection. From tumor, nontumor lung or frozen PBMC, whole RNA was taken unsorted for sequencing. A word on this clonotype: Its target is not known.

Individually, TCR cDNA molecules were each labelled with a unique molecular identifier. TCRdb independently ran MiXCR on the 5' RACE reads; one entry per CDR3 protein. Among tens of thousands of distinct CDR3 sequences, approximately 19% were seen once, and the ten largest hold roughly a fifth. The TCR was taken from a male donor with early-stage non-small cell lung cancer. The V and J genes are TRBV11-3 and TRBJ2-2; possibly TRBD1 for D (5 bases). The sample in question was PBMCs, obtained at follow-up. As DNA, the CDR3 is TGTGCCAGCAGCCCCGGACACGTTACCGGGGAGCTGTTTTTT. Translation: CASSPGHVTGELFF.